The clone carrying this T cell receptor (beta chain) has just one count. Its antigen is not known. This entry comes from a study of T cell responses to AZD1222 COVID-19 vaccine. This table comes from immunoSEQ multiplex PCR, and its TCRdb copy is limited to in-frame clones, with some not included. This table holds approximately 70,000 clones, 88% found once. Germline V gives CDR1 MNHEY, CDR2 SMNVEV (reference sequence). V was clipped by 6 bases and J by 6 bases, with 24 bases between them. The CDR3 is 16 amino acids. Broader study findings: There were vaccine-associated CD4 TCRs across spike, dominant at 160-218 and 743-854. Spike-specific TCR breadth and depth grew following two AZD1222 doses. Repertoire samples came only from after the peak T cell response.

V is TRBV27 and J is TRBJ2-7; the D call may be TRBD1 or TRBD2 (5 bases each). The sequence was collected from an adult who received the MenACWY meningococcal vaccine as a control. The sequenced sample was peripheral blood, obtained 28 days after the second dose of the MenACWY control vaccine. This CDR3 reads CASSPTRTRSHFEQYF. CDR3 sequence (DNA): TGTGCCAGCAGCCCAACTAGGACAAGGTCCCACTTCGAGCAGTACTTC.